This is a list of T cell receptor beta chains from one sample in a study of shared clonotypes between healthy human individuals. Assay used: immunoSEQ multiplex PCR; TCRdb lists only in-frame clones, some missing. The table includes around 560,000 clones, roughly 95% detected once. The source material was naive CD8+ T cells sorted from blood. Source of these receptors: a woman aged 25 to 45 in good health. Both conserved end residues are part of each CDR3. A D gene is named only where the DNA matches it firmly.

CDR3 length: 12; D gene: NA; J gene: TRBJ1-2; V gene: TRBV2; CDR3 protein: CASWDRHYGYTF
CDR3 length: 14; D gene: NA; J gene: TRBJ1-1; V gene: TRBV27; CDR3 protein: CASSLGSLNTEAFF
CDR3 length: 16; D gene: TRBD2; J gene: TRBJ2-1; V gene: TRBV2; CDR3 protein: CASSEGSSGNNNEQFF
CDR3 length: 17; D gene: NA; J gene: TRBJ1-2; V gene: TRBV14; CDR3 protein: CASSQTYRDGDNYGYTF
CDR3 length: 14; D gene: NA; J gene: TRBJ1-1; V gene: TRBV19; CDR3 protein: CATKWGGGGPEAFF
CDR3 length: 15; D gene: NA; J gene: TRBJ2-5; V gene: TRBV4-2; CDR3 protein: CASSQELGSRETQYF
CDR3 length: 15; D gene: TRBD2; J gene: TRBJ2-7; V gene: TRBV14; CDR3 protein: CASSQTSGRGYEQYF
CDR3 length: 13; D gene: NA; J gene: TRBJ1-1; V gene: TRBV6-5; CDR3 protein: CASSSAWGEGAFF
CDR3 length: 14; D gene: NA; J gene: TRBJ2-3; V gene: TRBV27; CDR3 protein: CASSWGPSTDTQYF
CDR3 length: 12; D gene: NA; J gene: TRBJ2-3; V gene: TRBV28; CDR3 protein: CASSSPRYTQYF